The T cell receptor (beta chain) described here comes from a study of ipilimumab plus nivolumab after autologous stem cell transplantation. General study results and limits: The authors say TCR, Treg and microbiome findings warrant further study.

Sequencing was performed with immunoSEQ multiplex PCR; in TCRdb, only in-frame clones are kept and a portion is missing. This sample carries approximately 15,000 clones, approximately 74% of them seen once, and the ten largest clones take about 10%. About this clone: Its specificity is unknown.

Dosing: nivolumab 3 mg/kg IV, weeks 1, 4, 7, 10, then every two weeks to week 26. This clonotype was sampled from a male donor with primary mediastinal lymphoma. The material was PBMCs, obtained in a trial of ipilimumab plus nivolumab as post-transplant consolidation.

Here the CDR3 DNA reads TGTGCCAGCCAACCCAGAAGGGACGGATGGGATGGCTACACCTTC. As protein: CASQPRRDGWDGYTF. The chain combines TRBV19 with TRBJ1-2; TRBD1 might be the D (5 bases). The germline CDR1 and CDR2 sequences are LNHDA and SQIVND (reference sequence). Trimming cost V 9 bases and J 6 bases, with 23 bases left between them. The CDR3 loop spans 15 amino acids.